These T cell receptor beta chains were read from a single sample in a study of blood T cell repertoires in COVID-19. TCRdb's table, derived via immunoSEQ multiplex PCR, lists solely in-frame clones and lacks some. The sample lists 95,000 to 110,000 clones, 87% seen once, with roughly 6.2% in the top ten. Specimen: peripheral blood. The origin of the receptors is a human donor in a cohort sampled during active COVID-19. CDR3s include the opening cysteine and the closing phenylalanine or tryptophan. Fields, in order: J gene, D gene, clone size, V gene, CDR3 protein, CDR3 DNA. D genes are given only for firm matches. Size is stated for part of the rows, as once, few or many counts, or as a class when the clone is expanded.

J: TRBJ1-2
D: TRBD1
size: .
V: TRBV27
CDR3: CASSLMGQGYGYTF
DNA: TGTGCCAGCAGTTTAATGGGACAGGGCTATGGCTACACCTTC

J: TRBJ2-5
D: .
size: once
V: TRBV27
CDR3: CASSLNFQGQETQYF
DNA: TGTGCCAGCAGTTTAAATTTTCAGGGCCAAGAGACCCAGTACTTC

J: TRBJ2-1
D: .
size: .
V: TRBV14
CDR3: CASSQDLSYNEQFF
DNA: TGTGCCAGCAGCCAAGATCTTTCCTACAATGAGCAGTTCTTC

J: TRBJ2-7
D: .
size: .
V: TRBV4-2
CDR3: CASSQDFYEQYF
DNA: TGTGCCAGCAGCCAAGACTTCTACGAGCAGTACTTC

J: TRBJ2-5
D: TRBD2
size: .
V: TRBV7-9
CDR3: CASSPVVAGGETQYF
DNA: TGTGCCAGCAGCCCGGTGGTAGCGGGGGGGGAGACCCAGTACTTC

J: TRBJ2-3
D: TRBD2
size: .
V: TRBV14
CDR3: CASSHLAGAGGTDTQYF
DNA: TGTGCCAGCAGCCACCTAGCGGGAGCGGGTGGCACAGATACGCAGTATTTT

J: TRBJ1-2
D: .
size: .
V: TRBV10-3
CDR3: CAISESTTGGTYGYTF
DNA: TGTGCCATCAGTGAGTCGACTACGGGTGGCACTTATGGCTACACCTTC

J: TRBJ1-2
D: .
size: .
V: TRBV28
CDR3: CASRGSSGDYGYTF
DNA: TGTGCCAGCAGAGGCAGTTCCGGAGACTATGGCTACACCTTC

J: TRBJ2-7
D: .
size: .
V: TRBV27
CDR3: CASSYGGNEQYF
DNA: TGTGCCAGCAGCTACGGGGGTAACGAGCAGTACTTC

J: TRBJ2-7
D: .
size: .
V: TRBV28
CDR3: CASSLLGGSTSSEQYF
DNA: TGTGCCAGCAGTCTCCTTGGGGGCTCTACGTCATCCGAGCAGTACTTC

J: TRBJ1-5
D: TRBD1
size: .
V: TRBV7-2
CDR3: CASSPWTGGNQPQHF
DNA: TGTGCCAGCAGCCCATGGACAGGGGGCAATCAGCCCCAGCATTTT

J: TRBJ2-1
D: .
size: .
V: TRBV5-1
CDR3: CASSQSRETYNEQFF
DNA: TGCGCCAGCAGCCAAAGCCGGGAAACCTACAATGAGCAGTTCTTC

J: TRBJ2-3
D: .
size: .
V: TRBV24-1
CDR3: CATSDLGGDLTDTQYF
DNA: TGTGCCACCAGTGATTTGGGCGGAGACCTCACAGATACGCAGTATTTT

J: TRBJ2-7
D: .
size: .
V: TRBV5-5
CDR3: CASSLGGDRYNLRGQYF
DNA: TGTGCCAGCAGCTTGGGGGGTGACAGATACAACCTACGAGGGCAGTACTTC

J: TRBJ1-2
D: .
size: .
V: TRBV11-2
CDR3: CASSFRKDRTDGYTF
DNA: TGTGCCAGCAGCTTTAGAAAGGACAGAACTGATGGCTACACCTTC

J: TRBJ2-1
D: TRBD2
size: .
V: TRBV6-5
CDR3: CASSGTSSYNEQFF
DNA: TGTGCCAGCAGCGGGACTAGCTCCTACAATGAGCAGTTCTTC

J: TRBJ1-2
D: .
size: .
V: TRBV7-8
CDR3: CASSIQTTSGGYTF
DNA: TGTGCCAGCAGCATCCAAACCACTTCGGGTGGCTACACCTTC

J: TRBJ2-7
D: .
size: .
V: TRBV4-1
CDR3: CASSQLGAYEQYF
DNA: TGCGCCAGCAGCCAACTGGGAGCTTACGAGCAGTACTTC

J: TRBJ2-7
D: .
size: .
V: TRBV11-2
CDR3: CASSQGLAYEQYF
DNA: TGTGCCAGCAGTCAAGGACTTGCCTACGAGCAGTACTTC

J: TRBJ2-3
D: .
size: once
V: TRBV5-1
CDR3: CASSFAGKPTDTQYF
DNA: TGCGCCAGCTCCTTTGCGGGAAAACCGACAGATACGCAGTATTTT

J: TRBJ1-2
D: TRBD1
size: once
V: TRBV2
CDR3: CASSEALPGGAGSYGYTF
DNA: TGTGCCAGCAGTGAAGCGCTTCCAGGGGGCGCGGGTAGCTATGGCTACACCTTC

J: TRBJ2-2
D: TRBD1
size: .
V: TRBV11-2
CDR3: CASSLTGKLDGELFF
DNA: TGTGCCAGCAGCTTGACAGGGAAACTCGACGGGGAGCTGTTTTTT

J: TRBJ2-7
D: TRBD2
size: .
V: TRBV2
CDR3: CASSDPGLAAPEQYF
DNA: TGTGCCAGCAGTGATCCCGGACTAGCAGCCCCCGAGCAGTACTTC

J: TRBJ1-1
D: TRBD1
size: .
V: TRBV2
CDR3: CASSDTWQGALNTEAFF
DNA: TGTGCCAGCAGTGATACATGGCAGGGGGCATTGAACACTGAAGCTTTCTTT

J: TRBJ2-3
D: .
size: .
V: TRBV19
CDR3: CASSIDHETMPLTDTQYF
DNA: TGTGCCAGTAGTATAGATCACGAGACTATGCCCCTCACAGATACGCAGTATTTT

J: TRBJ2-1
D: .
size: .
V: TRBV10-2
CDR3: CASKEGLANEQFF
DNA: TGCGCCAGCAAGGAGGGCCTTGCCAATGAGCAGTTCTTC

J: TRBJ2-3
D: TRBD2
size: .
V: TRBV3-1/TRBV3-2
CDR3: CASSQNSGRTADTQYF
DNA: TGTGCCAGCAGCCAAAATAGCGGGAGAACGGCAGATACGCAGTATTTT

J: TRBJ2-2
D: TRBD1
size: .
V: TRBV19
CDR3: CASTILGQGATGELFF
DNA: TGTGCCAGTACCATATTAGGACAGGGGGCGACCGGGGAGCTGTTTTTT

J: TRBJ2-3
D: TRBD2
size: .
V: TRBV2
CDR3: CASGRLAGTSTDTQYF
DNA: TGTGCCAGCGGGAGACTAGCGGGTACTAGCACAGATACGCAGTATTTT

J: TRBJ2-1
D: .
size: few
V: TRBV9
CDR3: CASSVRWENNEQFF
DNA: TGTGCCAGCAGCGTCAGATGGGAGAACAATGAGCAGTTCTTC

J: TRBJ2-5
D: .
size: .
V: TRBV15
CDR3: CATSRDLYGTQSETQYF
DNA: TGTGCCACCAGCAGAGATCTTTACGGGACTCAATCGGAGACCCAGTACTTC

J: TRBJ1-3
D: TRBD1
size: .
V: TRBV4-1
CDR3: CASSRAGTVIYF
DNA: TGCGCCAGCAGCCGGGCCGGGACAGTCATATATTTT

J: TRBJ2-7
D: TRBD1
size: .
V: TRBV9
CDR3: CASSVGSRQGDLGEQYF
DNA: TGTGCCAGCAGCGTAGGAAGTCGACAGGGTGATTTGGGGGAGCAGTACTTC

J: TRBJ2-1
D: TRBD1
size: .
V: TRBV3-1/TRBV3-2
CDR3: CASSHATGGYNEQFF
DNA: TGTGCCAGCAGCCACGCGACAGGGGGTTACAATGAGCAGTTCTTC

J: TRBJ2-2
D: TRBD2
size: .
V: TRBV28
CDR3: CASSGGTSGYTGELFF
DNA: TGTGCCAGTTCCGGAGGGACTAGCGGGTACACCGGGGAGCTGTTTTTT

J: TRBJ2-2
D: TRBD2
size: .
V: TRBV5-1
CDR3: CASSPRSGGDTGELFF
DNA: TGCGCCAGCAGCCCGCGTTCGGGAGGCGACACCGGGGAGCTGTTTTTT

J: TRBJ1-6
D: TRBD1
size: .
V: TRBV7-2
CDR3: CASSTDRGIFESPLHF
DNA: TGTGCCAGCAGCACCGACAGGGGTATCTTTGAATCACCCCTCCACTTT

J: TRBJ1-2
D: .
size: .
V: TRBV27
CDR3: CASSFGGPSGYGYTF
DNA: TGTGCCAGCAGTTTCGGGGGTCCGTCAGGGTATGGCTACACCTTC

J: TRBJ1-3
D: TRBD1
size: .
V: TRBV28
CDR3: CASSSGTGANTIYF
DNA: TGTGCCAGCAGTTCCGGGACAGGGGCAAACACCATATATTTT

J: TRBJ2-7
D: .
size: .
V: TRBV19
CDR3: CASSMEVGEQYF
DNA: TGTGCCAGTAGTATGGAGGTGGGCGAGCAGTACTTC

J: TRBJ2-3
D: TRBD1
size: .
V: TRBV7-3
CDR3: CASSLGTGVDTQYF
DNA: TGTGCCAGCAGCCTCGGGACAGGGGTCGATACGCAGTATTTT

J: TRBJ1-2
D: .
size: .
V: TRBV4-1
CDR3: CASSQEGAGDGYTF
DNA: TGCGCCAGCAGCCAAGAAGGTGCCGGGGATGGCTACACCTTC